Presented here are 31 T cell receptor beta chains from one specimen sequenced in a study of regulatory T cells in long-lasting Graves disease. The time point here: newly diagnosed GD, antithyroid drugs for less than 3 months. The TCR library used RNA extracted from PBMCs. Arm-PCR of CDR3 regions with iRepertoire HTBI primers generated TCR beta libraries. TCRdb recomputed calls from the multiplex PCR reads with MiXCR, one row per CDR3 protein. This table holds approximately 470,000 distinct CDR3 sequences, roughly 17% found once. These data were also filed under a second study, of T cells in Graves' hyperthyroidism and ophthalmopathy.

Sequences were derived from peripheral blood mononuclear cells (PBMCs), sampled at new diagnosis, from a patient treated with antithyroid drugs. These receptors all come from a man aged 40-49 years with Graves disease.

This clonotype was counted ten times or more. The chain employs TRBV2 and TRBJ2-2, with 7 positions matching TRBD2. This CDR3 has 18 amino acids. V dropped 3 bases and J dropped 0; count of bases not matched to a gene: 10. Germline CDR1 reads SNHLY; CDR2 reads FYNNEI. CDR3 DNA: TGTGCCAGCAGTGACCCGCCTAGCGGAGAGCCGAACACCGGGGAGCTGTTTTTT. Translating gives CASSDPPSGEPNTGELFF. Combining the CDR3 with reference TRBV2 and TRBJ2-2 gives the whole variable domain EPEVTQTPSHQVTQMGQEVILRCVPISNHLYFYWYRQILGQKVEFLVSFYNNEISEKSEIFDDQFSVERPDGSNFTLKIRSTKLEDSAMYFCASSDPPSGEPNTGELFFGEGSRLTVL.

This clonotype was counted many times. This chain connects TRBV18 to TRBJ2-7; D might be TRBD1 (5 bases). Trimming took off 6 bases at V and 6 bases at J, with 12 bases between the two ends. CDR3 size: 12 residues. Germline loops: CDR1 KGHSH, CDR2 LQKENI. In DNA, the CDR3 is TGTGCCAGCTCCCCGACAGCCCCCGAGCAGTACTTC. Translated, it gives CASSPTAPEQYF. Full variable domain (remainder filled in from reference TRBV18 and TRBJ2-7): NAGVMQNPRHLVRRRGQEARLRCSPMKGHSHVYWYRQLPEEGLKFMVYLQKENIIDESGMPKERFSAEFPKEGPSILRIQQVVRGDSAAYFCASSPTAPEQYFGPGTRLTVT.

The rearrangement links TRBV29-1 to TRBJ2-1, with 16 bases matching TRBD2. Looked up from germline, CDR1 is SQVTM and CDR2 is ANQGSEA. J gave up 10 bases and V 3 bases, and 9 bases lay outside the gene matches. The CDR3 has 16 residues. This CDR3 reads CSVEGLAGGVMGEQFF. The CDR3 nucleotides are TGCAGCGTTGAGGGACTAGCGGGAGGGGTCATGGGAGAGCAGTTCTTC.

The chain employs TRBV11-2 and TRBJ2-7; TRBD2 matches at 7 bases. CDR1 and CDR2 from the germline V gene are SGHAT and FQNNGV. The CDR3 totals 15 residues. V shed 5 bases and J 3 bases; nucleotides not matched to a gene: 10. In DNA, the CDR3 is TGTGCCAGCAGCCCCCAAGGAAGGACTAGCTACGAGCAGTACTTC. Protein sequence: CASSPQGRTSYEQYF.

The chain links TRBV13 to TRBJ2-3, with 8 bases lining up with TRBD2. CDR3 length equals 14 residues. Per germline, CDR1 PRHDT and CDR2 FYEKMQ (reference sequence). V shed 6 bases and J 4 bases; nucleotides not matched to a gene: 6. The chain's CDR3 is CASSPAGGADTQYF. CDR3 bases: TGTGCCAGCAGTCCCGCGGGAGGAGCAGATACGCAGTATTTT.

This chain links TRBV5-1 with TRBJ2-6; 8 nucleotides line up with TRBD2. This CDR3 region has 19 residues. In germline, CDR1 is SGHRS, CDR2 YFSETQ. Trimming at V came to 4 bases and at J to 1 base, leaving 13 bases not matched to a gene. CDR3 nucleotide sequence: TGCGCCAGCAGCCCGGACGCCCTAGCGGGCCTATCTGGGGCCAACGTCCTGACTTTC. Its protein product is CASSPDALAGLSGANVLTF.

This clonotype showed up many times. The chain joins TRBV5-5 to TRBJ2-5; unclear D gene. Germline V lookup: CDR1 SGHKS, CDR2 YYEKEE (reference sequence). The CDR3 totals 14 residues. V dropped 0 bases and J dropped 4 bases, with 10 bases sitting between them. The CDR3 coding sequence is TGTGCCAGCAGCTTGGATTTGAGTCCAGAGACCCAGTACTTC. Its protein product is CASSLDLSPETQYF.

This clonotype was counted only a few times. V and J are TRBV20-1 and TRBJ1-5, with unresolved D. Germline-derived CDR1 and CDR2 are DFQATT and SNEGSKA (reference sequence). This CDR3 is 12 amino acids long. The V and J ends lost 5 bases and 7 bases respectively, with 12 bases between them. The chain's CDR3 is CSAAWGDQPQHF. The CDR3 bases are TGCAGTGCTGCCTGGGGAGACCAGCCCCAGCATTTT.

A remark on this clonotype: A clone one base away is much larger, so this may be a read error. V gene TRBV6-1 combines with J gene TRBJ2-1, with TRBD2 matching 13 bases. The trim removed 5 bases at V and 8 bases at J, leaving 3 bases unmatched. This CDR3 is 14 amino acids long. From germline, CDR1 is MNHNS and CDR2 SASEGT. Written as DNA, the CDR3 is TGTGCCAGCAGTACTAGCGGGAGGGCCGATGAGCAGTTCTTC. Its translation is CASSTSGRADEQFF.

This clonotype was detected only a few times. The chain recombines TRBV28 with TRBJ2-6, with D unclear. The ends were cut back, 3 bases at V and 0 bases at J, with 9 bases in the middle. Germline CDR1 and CDR2: MDHEN and SYDVKM. The CDR3 spans 16 residues. This CDR3 is CASSFDSLSGANVLTF. In nucleotides, the CDR3 is TGTGCCAGCAGTTTCGACTCCCTCTCTGGGGCCAACGTCCTGACTTTC.

In the case of this clonotype: A far larger clone is just one base off, so this is likely a read error. The rearrangement links TRBV7-6 to TRBJ2-7; 8 bases map to TRBD2. The J call is doubtful: the DNA matches TRBJ2-5 better. The CDR3 extends over 15 amino acids. CDR1 is SGHVS and CDR2 is FNYEAQ in the germline V gene. CDR3 nucleotides: TGTGCCAGCAGCTTAGTTATAGCGGGAATAGAGACCCAGTACTTC. Encoded protein: CASSLVIAGIETQYF.

In its sample, this clonotype was seen many times. No DNA is shown, since the ends of the CDR3 on it are uncertain; the CDR3 is the one TCRdb lists. This rearrangement joins TRBV12-3 or TRBV12-4 to TRBJ1-2; whether TRBD1, the table's D call, matches the DNA was not checked. The CDR3 is made up of 15 amino acids, end residues included. The CDR3 sequence: CASSSSGRRPYGYTF.

This clonotype was seen repeatedly, ten times or more. This sequence joins TRBV20-1 and TRBJ2-5; 9 nucleotides match TRBD1. Germline-derived CDR1 and CDR2 are DFQATT and SNEGSKA (reference sequence). Losses at the gene ends were 3 bases for V and 5 bases for J; bases not matched to a gene: 4. This CDR3 has 13 residues. CDR3 sequence (DNA): TGCAGTGCTAGTTGGGACAGGGACGAGACCCAGTACTTC. Its translation: CSASWDRDETQYF.

This clonotype has only a few counts. The chain combines TRBV27 with TRBJ2-2; D tentatively reads TRBD1 or TRBD2 (5 bases each). This CDR3 spans 15 amino acids. The germline V and J ends were trimmed by 4 bases and 6 bases, with 15 bases remaining between them. Germline CDR1 and CDR2: MNHEY and SMNVEV (reference sequence). The CDR3 spells CASSSRDGDPGELFF. As DNA, the CDR3 is TGTGCCAGCAGTTCCCGGGACGGGGACCCCGGGGAGCTGTTTTTT.

This clonotype has just a few counts. V usage is TRBV15 and J usage is TRBJ2-3; unclear D gene. The V end lost 4 bases, the J end lost 6 bases, and 11 bases lay between the germline ends. Germline CDR1 and CDR2: LNHNV and YYDKDF (reference sequence). The CDR3 contains 13 residues. The CDR3 nucleotides read TGTGCCACCAGCAACCGCGGTTACGATACGCAGTATTTT. This encodes CATSNRGYDTQYF.

This clonotype showed up just a few times. V usage is TRBV5-4 and J usage is TRBJ2-2; 8 bases align to TRBD1. V lost 4 bases to trimming and J lost 6 bases; unmatched junction nucleotides: 8. Germline V gives CDR1 SGHNT, CDR2 YYREEE (reference sequence). CDR3 length: 15 residues. CDR3: CASSPGQGVSGELFF. The CDR3 DNA is TGTGCCAGCAGCCCCGGACAGGGCGTGTCCGGGGAGCTGTTTTTT.

The sample holds one count of this clonotype. This chain connects TRBV4-1 to TRBJ1-4, with D possibly TRBD1 on 6 matching bases. V shed 0 bases and J shed 5 bases, with 10 bases lying between them. CDR3 length equals 15 residues. Per the germline V gene, CDR1 is MGHRA and CDR2 is YSYEKL. The CDR3 sequence: CASSQERGLNEKLFF. The CDR3 DNA reads TGCGCCAGCAGCCAAGAGAGGGGGTTAAATGAAAAACTGTTTTTT.

The chain recombines TRBV18 with TRBJ2-5, with D perhaps TRBD1 (5 bases). The CDR3 extends over 15 amino acids. Per germline, CDR1 KGHSH and CDR2 LQKENI. Trimming took 2 bases from V and 2 from J, leaving 12 bases between them. CDR3 sequence reads: CASSPNRQFQETQYF. The CDR3 bases are TGTGCCAGCTCACCAAATCGACAGTTTCAAGAGACCCAGTACTTC. Together with reference TRBV18 and TRBJ2-5, the CDR3 gives the full variable domain: NAGVMQNPRHLVRRRGQEARLRCSPMKGHSHVYWYRQLPEEGLKFMVYLQKENIIDESGMPKERFSAEFPKEGPSILRIQQVVRGDSAAYFCASSPNRQFQETQYFGPGTRLLVL.

This chain connects TRBV19 to TRBJ2-3; 9 bases agree with TRBD2. The V gene end was trimmed by 10 bases and the J gene end by 5 bases; junction bases not matched to a gene: 4. The CDR3 extends over 12 amino acids. Germline V gene data show CDR1 as LNHDA and CDR2 as SQIVND (reference sequence). The CDR3 region is CATSGKVDTQYF. The CDR3 DNA follows: TGTGCCACTAGCGGGAAAGTAGATACGCAGTATTTT.

This clonotype was picked up many times. The rearrangement links TRBV11-2 to TRBJ2-5; 9 positions match TRBD2. Germline loops: CDR1 SGHAT, CDR2 FQNNGV. V lost 5 bases to trimming and J lost 5 bases; unmatched junction nucleotides: 6. This CDR3 contains 14 residues. DNA of the CDR3: TGTGCCAGCAGCCCGGGACTAGCCTGGGAGACCCAGTACTTC. Translating gives CASSPGLAWETQYF.

V and J are TRBV20-1 and TRBJ1-6; TRBD1 matches at 9 bases. This CDR3 has 13 amino acids. Germline CDR1 is DFQATT and CDR2 is SNEGSKA (reference sequence). V was pared by 3 bases and J by 7 bases, with 1 base of the junction left unmatched. CDR3 sequence: CSARTGGNSPLHF. CDR3 DNA sequence: TGCAGTGCTAGGACAGGGGGGAATTCACCCCTCCACTTT.

Many counts were recorded for this clonotype. The chain combines TRBV7-3 with TRBJ2-1, with 10 nucleotides matching TRBD2. With V trimmed by 5 bases and J by 4 bases, 8 bases remained unmatched. CDR1 SGHTA and CDR2 FQGTGA come from the germline V gene. CDR3 length: 16 amino acids. The CDR3 loop reads CASSADPGLAYNEQFF. The CDR3 DNA is TGTGCCAGCAGCGCTGATCCGGGACTAGCGTACAATGAGCAGTTCTTC.

The rearrangement joins TRBV3-1 to TRBJ2-3; 7 nucleotides match TRBD1. CDR1 and CDR2 from the germline V gene are LGHDT and YNNKEL (reference sequence). The J segment lost 2 bases and the V segment lost 9 bases, leaving 5 bases of the junction unmatched. The CDR3 consists of 13 residues. CDR3 nucleotides: TGTGCCAGTTCGACAGGGACCACAGATACGCAGTATTTT. This codes for CASSTGTTDTQYF.

The CDR3 nucleotides are TGCGCCAGCAGCCCGAGGCTAGGAGAGTACGAGCAGTACTTC. Translation gives CASSPRLGEYEQYF. This sequence joins TRBV5-1 and TRBJ2-7; no clear D gene. In germline, CDR1 is SGHRS, CDR2 YFSETQ. The V and J ends lost 4 bases and 4 bases respectively, with 15 bases between them. The CDR3 length is 14 residues.

In its sample, this clonotype was seen many times. This chain links TRBV6-1 with TRBJ2-5, with 12 bases fitting TRBD2. CDR3 length: 15 amino acids. Germline V lookup: CDR1 MNHNS, CDR2 SASEGT. J lost 2 bases, V lost 6 bases, and 4 bases had no gene match. The CDR3 region is CASRRTSGEQETQYF. DNA for the CDR3: TGTGCCAGCAGACGGACTAGCGGGGAACAAGAGACCCAGTACTTC.

This clonotype was found many times. V gene TRBV28 combines with J gene TRBJ2-2; unclear D gene. This CDR3 is 15 amino acids long. V was pared by 2 bases and J by 1 base, with 8 bases between. The germline V gene has CDR1 MDHEN and CDR2 SYDVKM. Here the CDR3 DNA reads TGTGCCAGCAGTTTAGAAAAGCTGAACACCGGGGAGCTGTTTTTT. Its translation: CASSLEKLNTGELFF.

In this sample, this clonotype turned up a few times. The chain couples TRBV24-1 to TRBJ2-7; D possibly corresponds to TRBD1 (6 bases). The V end lost 3 bases, the J end lost 5 bases, and 10 bases lay between the germline ends. Germline V gene sequence: CDR1 KGHDR, CDR2 SFDVKD. This CDR3 contains 13 residues. The CDR3 DNA sequence: TGTGCCACCAGTGATAGGGGGACGCACGAGCAGTACTTC. Encoded protein: CATSDRGTHEQYF.

This clonotype was detected many times. V gene TRBV6-2 or TRBV6-3 combines with J gene TRBJ2-7; no firm D call. The CDR3 totals 12 residues. Germline V CDR1 and CDR2: MNHEY, SVGEGT. The V end lost 5 bases, the J end lost 3 bases, and 8 bases lay between the germline ends. The CDR3 DNA reads as TGTGCCAGCAGTCATTCACGCTACGAGCAGTACTTC. Protein: CASSHSRYEQYF.

V and J are TRBV20-1 and TRBJ1-1, with 8 bases identical to TRBD1. CDR1 and CDR2 (germline): DFQATT, SNEGSKA (reference sequence). This CDR3 is built from 16 residues. The ends lost 6 bases at V and 5 bases at J; junction bases unmatched: 17. The CDR3 nucleotides read TGCAGTGCCCCGGACCGCGACAGGGGTTTCTGGACTGAAGCTTTCTTT. It codes for CSAPDRDRGFWTEAFF.

This clonotype was seen repeatedly, ten times or more. The chain couples TRBV2 to TRBJ1-5; a possible D gene is TRBD1 (5 bases). Trimming left V 6 bases short and J 2 bases short, with 11 bases between. CDR3 size: 14 residues. CDR1 is SNHLY and CDR2 is FYNNEI in the germline V gene. CDR3 nucleotides: TGTGCCAGCAGCCGTTCCAGGGGCAATCAGCCCCAGCATTTT. Translating gives CASSRSRGNQPQHF.

In this sample, this clonotype turned up many times. This rearrangement joins TRBV5-1 to TRBJ2-7; D may match TRBD1 or TRBD2 (5 bases each). The CDR3 length is 14 residues. V was cut by 2 bases and J by 4 bases, with 13 bases left in between. Germline CDR1 and CDR2: SGHRS and YFSETQ. The CDR3 region is CASSFGAGSYEQYF. CDR3 nucleotide sequence: TGCGCCAGCAGCTTCGGGGCAGGGTCGTACGAGCAGTACTTC.